This TCR beta chain came from a study of cytomegalovirus exposure and HLA in healthy donors. Comments on this clone: As yet, its antigen is unknown.

This CDR3 is built from 17 residues. Per the germline V gene, CDR1 is SGHTS and CDR2 is YDEGEE. The trim removed 3 bases at V and 4 bases at J, leaving 15 bases unmatched. The primer mix had 60 Vbeta and 13 Jbeta primers. The protocol was immunoSEQ multiplex PCR, while the TCRdb copy is restricted to in-frame clones and leaves out a portion. Found here are approximately 100,000 clones; the top ten clones hold around 0.59%. Study-wide results and caveats: Later analysis suggested links between common viral pathogens and several top significant clusters. On later analysis, the bulk of CMV-associated TCR beta chains appeared to be HLA-restricted. According to the study, 160 or so TCR beta chains were cytomegalovirus-associated.

The V call is TRBV5-8, the J call TRBJ1-2; 7 bases align to TRBD1. The receptor's source is a man aged 45 to 65 in good health and CMV-seronegative. The sequenced sample consisted of PBMCs. This chain's CDR3 is CASSSLARQGGIYGYTF. DNA of the CDR3: TGTGCCAGCAGCTCCCTGGCCCGACAGGGCGGCATCTATGGCTACACCTTC.